This T cell receptor beta chain derives from a study of tumor-infiltrating lymphocytes in primary liver carcinoma. Germline-derived CDR1 and CDR2 are SGHNT and YYREEE (reference sequence). The CDR3 sequence is 14 residues long. DNA and RNA were both co-extracted from approximately 22-30 mg of bulk tissue that had not been sorted. Enrolled patients were chronically infected with HBV and treatment-naive. Sampling was performed at five separate regions of each tumor. A remark on this clonotype: An end of the junction differs from the germline gene, which may be a read error.

The investigators made TCR beta cDNA from approximately 0.5 ug total RNA, using a constant-region primer. Libraries of TCR beta came from three nested multiplex PCR rounds with slightly modified ARM-PCR. The opening two PCR rounds, around 11 cycles each, paired TRBV1-TRBV30 forward primers with a C-beta reverse primer. One entry per CDR3 protein, called by TCRdb with MiXCR from the multiplex PCR reads. Among roughly 200,000 distinct CDR3 sequences listed, just under 85% were seen once. The specimen sequenced was tumor tissue from primary liver carcinoma. V gene TRBV5-4 combines with J gene TRBJ2-1, with D perhaps TRBD1 or TRBD2 (5 bases each). The TCR originated in a man aged 40-49 years with primary liver carcinoma and hepatitis B virus infection. The CDR3 loop is CANSSSGTYNMQFF. Here the CDR3 DNA reads TGTGCCAACAGCTCCTCTGGGACCTACAATATGCAGTTCTTC.